This T cell receptor beta chain was captured by sequencing in a study of cytomegalovirus exposure and HLA in healthy donors. Study-wide points: With later analysis, a missense DCLRE1C variant became linked to TCR beta V- and J-gene trimming.

Points on this clone: Its specificity is unknown.

Healthy bone marrow donors made up the donors. 13 Jbeta primers and 60 Vbeta primers were used for the PCR. Produced via immunoSEQ multiplex PCR; TCRdb's table is partial and in-frame only. The data contain around 150,000 clones, 75% to 85% of them singletons. Germline-derived CDR1 and CDR2 are WSHSY and SAAADI. The CDR3 extends over 15 amino acids. Germline trimming cut 7 bases from V and 7 bases from J; bases unmatched to any gene: 10. The specimen was PBMCs. This TCR was recovered from a man aged 45-60 years in good health and CMV-seropositive. The gene calls are TRBV10-2 and TRBJ2-1, with 10 positions matching TRBD2. Written as DNA, the CDR3 is TGCGCCAGCACCTCTAGCGGGAGCTTTGGGAATGAGCAGTTCTTC. This translates into CASTSSGSFGNEQFF.